This T cell receptor beta chain was recorded in a study of human thymus T cells. Broader study findings: Thymic and blood repertoires showed apparently biased V and J gene usage. A high degree of thymic repertoire overlap among unrelated individuals was reported in related research.

V was clipped by 4 bases and J by 3 bases, with 6 bases between them. The CDR3 runs 12 residues. The germline V gene encodes CDR1 MNHEY and CDR2 SVGAGI. This clone came up a few times. The antigen is unknown. During corrective heart surgery, resections were taken, and the thymus tissue came from them. Those donating were healthy Finnish infants in corrective surgery for congenital heart defects. Repertoires were generated with immunoSEQ multiplex PCR, while TCRdb's copy carries only in-frame clones and drops some. The repertoire holds around 120,000 clones, with 90% to 95% as singletons. The TCR was taken from a boy younger than two with a congenital heart defect but otherwise immunologically healthy. The chain joins TRBV6-5 to TRBJ1-1; possibly TRBD1 for D (5 bases). Material for sequencing was thymus tissue. The chain's CDR3 is CASSSGDTEAFF. CDR3 DNA: TGTGCCAGCAGTTCGGGGGACACTGAAGCTTTCTTT.